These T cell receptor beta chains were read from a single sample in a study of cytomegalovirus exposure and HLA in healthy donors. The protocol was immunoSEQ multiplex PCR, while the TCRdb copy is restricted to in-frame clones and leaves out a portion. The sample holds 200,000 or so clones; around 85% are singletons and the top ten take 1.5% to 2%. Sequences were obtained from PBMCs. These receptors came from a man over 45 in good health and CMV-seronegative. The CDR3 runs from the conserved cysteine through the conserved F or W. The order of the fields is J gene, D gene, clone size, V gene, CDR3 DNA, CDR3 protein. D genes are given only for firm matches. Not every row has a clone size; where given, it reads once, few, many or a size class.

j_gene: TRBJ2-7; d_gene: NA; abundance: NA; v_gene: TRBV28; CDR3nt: TGTGCCAGCAGTTTAATGCGGTCCGAGCAGTACTTC; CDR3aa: CASSLMRSEQYF
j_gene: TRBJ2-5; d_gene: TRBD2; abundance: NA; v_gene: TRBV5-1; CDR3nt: TGCGCCAGCAGCCCCCTTAGCGGGAGATTGGAGACCCAGTACTTC; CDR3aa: CASSPLSGRLETQYF
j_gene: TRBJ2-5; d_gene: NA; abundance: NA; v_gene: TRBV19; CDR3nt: TGTGCCGAGTCGAGGAGGGGACCGCAAGAGACCCAGTACTTC; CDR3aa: CAESRRGPQETQYF
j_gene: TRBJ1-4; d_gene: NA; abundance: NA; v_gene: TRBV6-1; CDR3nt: TGTGCCAGCAGTGATATAGCAGTAGCGGGGGAAAAACTGTTTTTT; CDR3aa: CASSDIAVAGEKLFF
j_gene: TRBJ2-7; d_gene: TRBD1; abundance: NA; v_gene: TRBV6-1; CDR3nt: TGTGCCAGCAGTGAATGGGAGACAGGGGCTTACGAGCAGTACTTC; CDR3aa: CASSEWETGAYEQYF
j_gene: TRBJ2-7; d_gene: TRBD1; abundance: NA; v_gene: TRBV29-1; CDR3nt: TGCAGCGTTGTGTACCTGACAGGGTCGAACGAGCAGTACTTC; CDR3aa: CSVVYLTGSNEQYF
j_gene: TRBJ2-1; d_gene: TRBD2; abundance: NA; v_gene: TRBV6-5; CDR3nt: TGTGCCAGCAGTTACATGGTGGGTAGCGGGAGAAATGAGCAGTTCTTC; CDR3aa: CASSYMVGSGRNEQFF
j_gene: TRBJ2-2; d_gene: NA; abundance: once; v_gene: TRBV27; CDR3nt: TGTGCCAGCAGTTTATCGAGGACCGGGGAGCTGTTTTTT; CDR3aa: CASSLSRTGELFF
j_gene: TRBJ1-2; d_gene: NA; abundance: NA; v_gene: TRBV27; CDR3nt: TGTGCCAGCAGTTCCGGCCCAGGGGCCCCTAACTATGGCTACACCTTC; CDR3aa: CASSSGPGAPNYGYTF
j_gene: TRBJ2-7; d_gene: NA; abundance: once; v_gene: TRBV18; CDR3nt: TGTGCCAGCTCGCAGCAGGCTTGGAGGGAGCAGTACTTC; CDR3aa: CASSQQAWREQYF
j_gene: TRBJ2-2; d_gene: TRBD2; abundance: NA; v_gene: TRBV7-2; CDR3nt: TGTGCCAGCAAATCCGGGACTAGGATCACCGGGGAGCTGTTTTTT; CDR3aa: CASKSGTRITGELFF
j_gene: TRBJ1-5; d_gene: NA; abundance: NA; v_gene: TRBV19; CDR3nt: TGTGCCAGTAGTCCCGGGACTCATCAGCCCCAGCATTTT; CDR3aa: CASSPGTHQPQHF
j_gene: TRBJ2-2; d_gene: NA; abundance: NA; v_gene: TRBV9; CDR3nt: TGTGCCAGCAGCGGGAGAGTCCCGAACACCGGGGAGCTGTTTTTT; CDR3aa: CASSGRVPNTGELFF
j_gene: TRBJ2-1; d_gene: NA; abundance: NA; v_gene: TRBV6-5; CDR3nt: TGTGCCAGCAGGCCCGTCGGGGGAGGGGGTGAGCAGTTCTTC; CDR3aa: CASRPVGGGGEQFF
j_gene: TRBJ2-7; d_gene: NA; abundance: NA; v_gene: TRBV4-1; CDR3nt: TGCGCCAGCAGCCAAGTAGGGGGCTACGAGCAGTACTTC; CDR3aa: CASSQVGGYEQYF
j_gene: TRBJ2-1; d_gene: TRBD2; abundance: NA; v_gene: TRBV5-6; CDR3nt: TGTGCCAGCAGCTTGTTGACTAGCGGGAGAGACAATGAGCAGTTCTTC; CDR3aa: CASSLLTSGRDNEQFF
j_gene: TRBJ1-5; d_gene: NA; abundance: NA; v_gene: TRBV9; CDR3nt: TGTGCCAGCAGCGCAGAACAGTATAGCAATCAGCCCCAGCATTTT; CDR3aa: CASSAEQYSNQPQHF
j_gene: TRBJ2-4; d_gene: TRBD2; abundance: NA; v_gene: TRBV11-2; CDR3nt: TGTGCCAGCAGCTCCCTAGCGGGAGGCAAAAACATTCAGTACTTC; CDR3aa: CASSSLAGGKNIQYF
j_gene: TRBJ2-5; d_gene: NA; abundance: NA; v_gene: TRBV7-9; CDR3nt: TGTGCCAGCAGGCCCGGCGGGGAGCGGACGTCGCGGGAGACCCAGTACTTC; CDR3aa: CASRPGGERTSRETQYF
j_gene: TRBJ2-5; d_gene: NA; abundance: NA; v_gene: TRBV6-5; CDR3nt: TGTGCCAGCAGTAAACAGGGAATGAAGACCCAGTACTTC; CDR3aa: CASSKQGMKTQYF
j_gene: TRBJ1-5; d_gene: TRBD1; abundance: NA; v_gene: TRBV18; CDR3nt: TGTGCCAGCTCATGGGACAGGGGACAGCCCCAGCATTTT; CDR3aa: CASSWDRGQPQHF
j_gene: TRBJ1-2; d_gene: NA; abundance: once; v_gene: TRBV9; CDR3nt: TGTGCCAGCAGCGTAGCTAGTATCCCGGCGGGCGGCTATGGCTACACCTTC; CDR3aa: CASSVASIPAGGYGYTF
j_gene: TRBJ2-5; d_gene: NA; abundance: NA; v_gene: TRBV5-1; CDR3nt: TGCGCCAGCAGCCTCCGGGACACCCAAGAGACCCAGTACTTC; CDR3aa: CASSLRDTQETQYF
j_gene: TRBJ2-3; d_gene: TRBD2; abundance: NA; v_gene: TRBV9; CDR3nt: TGTGCCAGCAGCGCTGAGGCCTCCGGGACTAGCGGGAGTGCAGATACGCAGTATTTT; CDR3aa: CASSAEASGTSGSADTQYF
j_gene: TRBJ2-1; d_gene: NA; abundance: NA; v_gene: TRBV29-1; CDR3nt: TGCAGCGTGGCGGCAGATGGGTCCTACAATGAGCAGTTCTTC; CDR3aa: CSVAADGSYNEQFF
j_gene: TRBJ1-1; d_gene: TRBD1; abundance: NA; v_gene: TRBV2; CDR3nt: TGTGCCAGTCAGACAGGGTTCGCTGAAGCTTTCTTT; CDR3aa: CASQTGFAEAFF
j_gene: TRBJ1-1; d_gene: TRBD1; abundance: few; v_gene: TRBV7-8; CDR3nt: TGTGCCAGCAGCTTAGCGCCCCCGGGACAGGGGGGAACTGAAGCTTTCTTT; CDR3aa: CASSLAPPGQGGTEAFF
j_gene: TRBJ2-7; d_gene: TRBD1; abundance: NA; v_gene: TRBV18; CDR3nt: TGTGCCAGCTCGCCGGGACAGCATTACGAGCAGTACTTC; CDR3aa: CASSPGQHYEQYF
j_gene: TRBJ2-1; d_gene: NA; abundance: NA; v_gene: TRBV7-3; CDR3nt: TGTGCCAGCAGCTCAGGTCCCGAGCAGTTCTTC; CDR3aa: CASSSGPEQFF